This entry is about one TCR beta chain. Original processing methods: Reference gene primer amplification in the assay estimated nucleated cell counts. Profiled with immunoSEQ multiplex PCR; TCRdb holds only in-frame clones, not every one. The DNA was the basis for D and trimming; V, J and clone size are from that table. The data show 45,000 or so clones, with about 90% seen just once and roughly a tenth held by the top ten. This sample stems from a study of blood T cell repertoires in COVID-19. Whole-study context: Researchers got acute and convalescent COVID-19 samples from the United States, Italy and Spain. The cDNA or gDNA used as material had been derived from T cells, B-cell-depleted T cells, or PBMCs.

The germline gives CDR1 KGHSH, CDR2 LQKENI. The CDR3 sequence is 16 residues long. V lost 0 bases and J lost 2; bases outside the gene matches: 6. The sample taken for sequencing was peripheral blood. The V call is TRBV18, the J call TRBJ1-1, with 7 bases lining up with TRBD1. This clonotype was obtained from a woman over 75 with active COVID-19. The CDR3 DNA sequence: TGTGCCAGCTCACCACCCACAGGGGATCTAAACACTGAAGCTTTCTTT. It specifies CASSPPTGDLNTEAFF.